Sequencing of this TCR beta chain was carried out in a study of lymphopenia after photon versus proton radiotherapy. This table comes from immunoSEQ multiplex PCR, and its TCRdb copy is limited to in-frame clones, with some not included. The table records tens of thousands of clones, approximately 90% of them present only once. From germline, CDR1 is MGHDK and CDR2 SYGVNS. CDR3 size: 15 residues. V was clipped by 5 bases and J by 4 bases, with 16 bases between them. The specimen comprised peripheral blood, sampled from a patient treated with proton-based radiotherapy. This sequence originates from an elderly man with esophageal cancer. The gene calls are TRBV25-1 and TRBJ2-3; D is tentatively TRBD1 or TRBD2 (5 bases each). The chain's CDR3 is CASSSSQGLADTQYF. CDR3 nucleotides: TGTGCCAGCAGTTCTAGCCAGGGCCTGGCAGATACGCAGTATTTT.